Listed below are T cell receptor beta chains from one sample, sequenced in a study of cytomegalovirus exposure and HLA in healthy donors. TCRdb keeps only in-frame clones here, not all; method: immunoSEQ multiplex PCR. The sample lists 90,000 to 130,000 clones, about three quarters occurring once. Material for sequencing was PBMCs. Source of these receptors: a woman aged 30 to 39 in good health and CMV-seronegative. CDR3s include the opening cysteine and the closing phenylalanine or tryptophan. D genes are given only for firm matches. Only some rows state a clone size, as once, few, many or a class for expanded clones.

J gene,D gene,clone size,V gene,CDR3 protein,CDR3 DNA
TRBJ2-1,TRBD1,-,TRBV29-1,CSVGVGQGLWDEQFF,TGCAGCGTTGGGGTGGGACAGGGTTTATGGGATGAGCAGTTCTTC
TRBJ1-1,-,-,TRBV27,CASSFSQFTEAFF,TGTGCCAGCAGTTTCTCCCAGTTCACTGAAGCTTTCTTT
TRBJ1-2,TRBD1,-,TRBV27,CASSSRQGVYGYTF,TGTGCCAGCAGTTCCCGACAGGGGGTCTATGGCTACACCTTC
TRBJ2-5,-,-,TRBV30,CAWSPPGYETQYF,TGTGCCTGGAGTCCGCCAGGGTACGAGACCCAGTACTTC
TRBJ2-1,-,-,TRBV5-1,CASSPETDRHEQFF,TGCGCCAGCAGCCCTGAAACCGACAGGCATGAGCAGTTCTTC
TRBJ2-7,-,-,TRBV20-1,CSARLVSEQYF,TGCAGTGCTCGACTAGTGAGCGAGCAGTACTTC
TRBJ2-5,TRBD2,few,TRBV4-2,CASSQDREGQETQYF,TGTGCCAGCAGCCAAGATCGGGAGGGACAAGAGACCCAGTACTTC
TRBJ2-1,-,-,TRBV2,CASSWTPSQGQFF,TGTGCCAGCAGCTGGACACCCTCTCAGGGGCAGTTCTTC
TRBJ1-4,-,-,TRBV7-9,CASSSRTVSNEKLFF,TGTGCCAGCAGCTCAAGGACAGTCTCTAATGAAAAACTGTTTTTT
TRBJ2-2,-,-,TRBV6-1,CASSELIWGVGELFF,TGTGCCAGCAGTGAATTGATATGGGGGGTCGGGGAGCTGTTTTTT
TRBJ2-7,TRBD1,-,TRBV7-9,CASSSQGANEQYF,TGTGCCAGCAGCTCACAGGGGGCTAACGAGCAGTACTTC
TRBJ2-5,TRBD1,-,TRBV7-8,CASSYNRGVGETQYF,TGTGCCAGCAGCTACAACAGGGGTGTCGGAGAGACCCAGTACTTC
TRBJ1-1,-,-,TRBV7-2,CASSFSTGPEAFF,TGTGCCAGCAGCTTTTCTACAGGGCCTGAAGCTTTCTTT
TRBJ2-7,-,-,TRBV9,CASSTGFGSYEQYF,TGTGCCAGCAGTACAGGGTTTGGCTCCTACGAGCAGTACTTC
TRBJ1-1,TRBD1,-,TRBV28,CASELYRGDTEAFF,TGTGCCAGCGAATTATACAGGGGTGACACTGAAGCTTTCTTT
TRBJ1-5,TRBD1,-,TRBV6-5,CASSRDRGNQPQHF,TGTGCCAGCAGTCGGGACAGGGGGAATCAGCCCCAGCATTTT
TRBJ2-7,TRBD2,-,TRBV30,CAWRGAGELHEQYF,TGTGCCTGGAGGGGAGCGGGAGAGTTACACGAGCAGTACTTC
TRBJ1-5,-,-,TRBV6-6,CASILHGQGQPQHF,TGTGCCAGCATCCTCCACGGTCAGGGGCAGCCCCAGCATTTT
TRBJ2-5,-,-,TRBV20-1,CSASRGTQYF,TGCAGTGCTAGCCGAGGGACCCAGTACTTC
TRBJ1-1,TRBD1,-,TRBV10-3,CAISERTGETEAFF,TGTGCCATCAGTGAGCGGACAGGGGAGACTGAAGCTTTCTTT
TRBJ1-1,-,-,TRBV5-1,CASSLRGNTEAFF,TGCGCCAGCAGCTTGCGGGGGAACACTGAAGCTTTCTTT
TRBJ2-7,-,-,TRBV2,CASRPLAYEQYF,TGTGCCAGCAGACCGCTAGCCTACGAGCAGTACTTC